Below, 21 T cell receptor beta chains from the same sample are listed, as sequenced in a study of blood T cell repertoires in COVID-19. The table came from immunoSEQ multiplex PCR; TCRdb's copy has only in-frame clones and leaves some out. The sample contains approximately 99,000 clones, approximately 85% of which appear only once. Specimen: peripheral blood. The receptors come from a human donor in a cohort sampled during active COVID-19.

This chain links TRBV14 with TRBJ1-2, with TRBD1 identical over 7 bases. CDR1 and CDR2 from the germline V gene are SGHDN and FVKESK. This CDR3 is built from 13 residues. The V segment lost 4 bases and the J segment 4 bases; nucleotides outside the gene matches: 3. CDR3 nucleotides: TGTGCCAGCAGCCCAGACAGGGCCTATGGCTACACCTTC. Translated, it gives CASSPDRAYGYTF.

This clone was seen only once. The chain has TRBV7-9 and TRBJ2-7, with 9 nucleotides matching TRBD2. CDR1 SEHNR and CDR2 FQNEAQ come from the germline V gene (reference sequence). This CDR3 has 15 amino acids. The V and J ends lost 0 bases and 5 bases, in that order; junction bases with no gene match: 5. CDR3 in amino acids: CASSLAGLATDEQYF. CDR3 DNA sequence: TGTGCCAGCAGCTTAGCCGGACTAGCGACTGACGAGCAGTACTTC.

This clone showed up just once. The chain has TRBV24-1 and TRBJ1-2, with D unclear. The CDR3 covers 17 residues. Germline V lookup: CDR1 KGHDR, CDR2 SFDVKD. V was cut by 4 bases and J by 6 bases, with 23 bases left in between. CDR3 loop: CATSDYHNSKRYDGYTF. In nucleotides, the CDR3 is TGTGCCACCAGTGACTACCATAACAGTAAACGGTATGATGGCTACACCTTC.

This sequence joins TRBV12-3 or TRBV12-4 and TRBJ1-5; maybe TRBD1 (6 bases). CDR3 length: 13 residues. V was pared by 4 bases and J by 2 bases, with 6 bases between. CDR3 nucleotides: TGTGCCAGCAGTTACAGGGGCAATCAGCCCCAGCATTTT. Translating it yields CASSYRGNQPQHF.

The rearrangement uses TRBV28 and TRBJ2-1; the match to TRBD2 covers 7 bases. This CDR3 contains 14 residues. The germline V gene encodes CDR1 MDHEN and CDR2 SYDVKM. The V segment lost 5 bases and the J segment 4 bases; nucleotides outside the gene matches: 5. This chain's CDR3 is CASSAAGRYNEQFF. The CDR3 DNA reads TGTGCCAGCAGTGCAGCGGGGAGGTACAATGAGCAGTTCTTC.

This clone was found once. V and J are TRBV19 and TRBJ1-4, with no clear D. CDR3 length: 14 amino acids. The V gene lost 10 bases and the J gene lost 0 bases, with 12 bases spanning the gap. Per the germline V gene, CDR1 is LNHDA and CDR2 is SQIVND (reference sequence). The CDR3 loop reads CATKLYSTNEKLFF. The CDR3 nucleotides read TGTGCCACCAAACTTTATTCAACTAATGAAAAACTGTTTTTT.

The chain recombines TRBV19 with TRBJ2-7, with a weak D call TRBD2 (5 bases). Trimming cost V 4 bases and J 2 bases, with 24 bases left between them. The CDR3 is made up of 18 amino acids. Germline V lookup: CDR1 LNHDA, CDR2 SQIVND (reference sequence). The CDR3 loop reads CASSTLRIVGGPPYEQYF. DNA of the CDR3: TGTGCCAGTAGTACCCTTAGGATCGTCGGCGGGCCTCCCTACGAGCAGTACTTC.

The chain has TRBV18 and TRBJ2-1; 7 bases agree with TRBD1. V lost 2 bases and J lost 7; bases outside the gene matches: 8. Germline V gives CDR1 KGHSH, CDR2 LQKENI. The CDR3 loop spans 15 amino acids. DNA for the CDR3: TGTGCCAGCTCACCAGGGAAGGGGGCGCGAAATGAGCAGTTCTTC. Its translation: CASSPGKGARNEQFF.

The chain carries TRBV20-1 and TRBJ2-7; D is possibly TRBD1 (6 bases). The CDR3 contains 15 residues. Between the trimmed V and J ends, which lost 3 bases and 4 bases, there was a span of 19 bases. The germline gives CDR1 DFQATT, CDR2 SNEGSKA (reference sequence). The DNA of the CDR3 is TGCAGTGCTAGTACTCTACAGGGTGGAGGTTACGAGCAGTACTTC. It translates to CSASTLQGGGYEQYF.

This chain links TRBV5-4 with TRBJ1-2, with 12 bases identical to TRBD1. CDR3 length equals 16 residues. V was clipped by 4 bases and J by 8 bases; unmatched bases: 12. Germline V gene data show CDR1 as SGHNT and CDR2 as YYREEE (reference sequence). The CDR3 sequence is CASSPGGDRGRGGYTF. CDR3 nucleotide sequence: TGTGCCAGCAGCCCGGGTGGGGACAGGGGGCGAGGAGGCTACACCTTC.

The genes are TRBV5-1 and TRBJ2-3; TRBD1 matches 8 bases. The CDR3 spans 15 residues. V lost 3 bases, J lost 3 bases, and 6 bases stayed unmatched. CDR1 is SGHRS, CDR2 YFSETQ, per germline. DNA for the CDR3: TGCGCCAGCAGCTCCAGGGGGCCAGGGACAGATACGCAGTATTTT. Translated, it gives CASSSRGPGTDTQYF.

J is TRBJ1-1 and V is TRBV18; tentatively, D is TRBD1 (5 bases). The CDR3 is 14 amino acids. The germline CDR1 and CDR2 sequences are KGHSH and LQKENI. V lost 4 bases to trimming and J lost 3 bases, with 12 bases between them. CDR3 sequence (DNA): TGTGCCAGCTCACTGAGACAAGGGGACACTGAAGCTTTCTTT. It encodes CASSLRQGDTEAFF.

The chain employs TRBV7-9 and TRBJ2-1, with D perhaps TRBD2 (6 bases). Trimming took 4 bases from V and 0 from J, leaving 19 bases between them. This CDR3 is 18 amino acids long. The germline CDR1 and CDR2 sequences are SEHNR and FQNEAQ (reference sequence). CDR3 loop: CASSSTLAEQSSYNEQFF. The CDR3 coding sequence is TGTGCCAGCAGCTCTACATTAGCGGAGCAGAGCTCCTACAATGAGCAGTTCTTC.

CDR3 region: CASSQVPGHSYEQYF. CDR3 DNA sequence: TGTGCCAGCAGCCAAGTGCCGGGACACTCCTACGAGCAGTACTTC. This sequence joins TRBV3-1 (or the pseudogene TRBV3-2) and TRBJ2-7; a possible D gene is TRBD1 (6 bases). Germline lookup yields CDR1 LGHDT and CDR2 YNNKEL (reference sequence). This CDR3 contains 15 residues. V lost 1 base and J 0 bases, leaving 10 bases between the germline ends.

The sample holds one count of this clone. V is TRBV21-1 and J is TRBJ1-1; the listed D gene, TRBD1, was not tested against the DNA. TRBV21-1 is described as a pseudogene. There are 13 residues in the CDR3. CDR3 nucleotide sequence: TGTGCCAGCATCGGACAGAAGAACACTGAAGCTTTCTTT. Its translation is CASIGQKNTEAFF.

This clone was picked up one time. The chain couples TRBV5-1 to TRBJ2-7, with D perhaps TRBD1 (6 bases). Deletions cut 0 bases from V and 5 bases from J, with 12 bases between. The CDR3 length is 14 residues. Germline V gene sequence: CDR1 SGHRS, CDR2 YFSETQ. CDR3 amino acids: CASSLGQGLDEQYF. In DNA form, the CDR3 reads TGCGCCAGCAGCTTGGGTCAGGGGTTGGACGAGCAGTACTTC.

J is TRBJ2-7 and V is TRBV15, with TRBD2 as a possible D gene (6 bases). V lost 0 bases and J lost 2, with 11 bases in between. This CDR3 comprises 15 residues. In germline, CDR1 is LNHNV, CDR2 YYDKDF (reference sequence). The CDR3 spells CATSRDNSGPYEQYF. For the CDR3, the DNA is TGTGCCACCAGCAGAGATAATAGCGGCCCCTACGAGCAGTACTTC.

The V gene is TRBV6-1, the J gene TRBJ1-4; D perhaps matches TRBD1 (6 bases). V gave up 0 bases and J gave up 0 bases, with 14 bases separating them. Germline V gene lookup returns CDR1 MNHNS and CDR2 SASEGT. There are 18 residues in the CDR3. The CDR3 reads CASSEALPGQTTNEKLFF. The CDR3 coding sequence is TGTGCCAGCAGTGAAGCGCTTCCAGGACAGACAACTAATGAAAAACTGTTTTTT.

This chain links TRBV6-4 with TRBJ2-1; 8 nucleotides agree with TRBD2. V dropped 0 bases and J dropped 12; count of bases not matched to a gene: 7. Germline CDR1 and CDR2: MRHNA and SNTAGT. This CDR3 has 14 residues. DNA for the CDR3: TGTGCCAGCAGTGACTCCGGGGGGGGCCGTGGGCAGTTCTTC. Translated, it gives CASSDSGGGRGQFF.

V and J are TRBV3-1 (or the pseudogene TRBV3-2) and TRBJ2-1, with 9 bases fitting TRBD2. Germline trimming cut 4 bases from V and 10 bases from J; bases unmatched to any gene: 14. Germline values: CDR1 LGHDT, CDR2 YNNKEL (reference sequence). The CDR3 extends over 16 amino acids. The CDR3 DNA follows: TGTGCCAGCAGCCTAATGGGACTAGCCTTAAGTGGAGAGCAGTTCTTC. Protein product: CASSLMGLALSGEQFF.

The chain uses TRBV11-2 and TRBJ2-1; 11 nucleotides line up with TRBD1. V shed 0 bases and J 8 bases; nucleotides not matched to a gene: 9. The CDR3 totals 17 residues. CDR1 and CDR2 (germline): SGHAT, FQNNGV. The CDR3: CASSLEWTGGPGYEQFF. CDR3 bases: TGTGCCAGCAGCTTAGAATGGACAGGGGGCCCGGGATATGAGCAGTTCTTC.